These 24 T cell receptor beta chains originate from one sample sequenced in a study of beta chain features in type 1 diabetes. Expressed TCRB transcripts were sequenced, since all the RNA that had been isolated was reverse transcribed. Measured with immunoSEQ multiplex PCR; TCRdb has only the in-frame clones, and not every one. The repertoire holds 150,000 or so clones, with approximately 8.4% as singletons. The sample taken for sequencing was central memory CD4+ T cells from blood. The origin of the receptors is a woman younger than 35 in good health.

This clone was detected only a few times. This specimen includes other DNA sequences encoding the same CDR3. The chain links TRBV2 to TRBJ1-2; D not certain. The CDR3 covers 10 residues. Deletions cut 5 bases from V and 7 bases from J, with 5 bases between. CDR1 and CDR2 (germline): SNHLY, FYNNEI. The CDR3 DNA follows: TGTGCCAGCAGTCCCGTTGGCTACACCTTC. Protein product: CASSPVGYTF.

This sequence joins TRBV7-8 and TRBJ1-1; D not resolved. This CDR3 comprises 13 residues. The V end lost 2 bases, the J end lost 2 bases, and 6 bases lay between the germline ends. Germline V lookup: CDR1 SGHVS, CDR2 FQNEAQ. This CDR3 is CASSLTRNTEAFF. In DNA, the CDR3 is TGTGCCAGCAGCTTAACCAGAAACACTGAAGCTTTCTTT.

This clone has more than one count but fewer than ten. The chain combines TRBV5-8 with TRBJ2-5, with a weak D call TRBD1 (6 bases). This CDR3 spans 16 amino acids. Trimming stripped 4 bases from V and 7 bases from J, with 23 bases between. The germline CDR1 and CDR2 sequences are SGHTS and YDEGEE. As DNA, the CDR3 is TGTGCCAGCAGCCCCCCCGGGGACATCCTAGGGGGGACCCAGTACTTC. The encoded protein is CASSPPGDILGGTQYF.

This clone was recorded a few times. The rearrangement uses TRBV7-2 and TRBJ2-7, with D unclear. V shed 2 bases and J shed 4 bases, with 6 bases lying between them. The germline CDR1 and CDR2 sequences are SGHTA and FQGNSA. CDR3 length: 12 amino acids. The CDR3 nucleotides read TGTGCCAGCAGCTTAAATCCTTACGAGCAGTACTTC. It yields the protein CASSLNPYEQYF.

Comments on this clone: Its ends do not fully match the called genes, so a read error is possible. The chain employs TRBV11-3 and TRBJ2-1; possible D gene TRBD1, 6 bases. The germline V gene has CDR1 SGHNT and CDR2 YENEEA. The CDR3 extends over 12 amino acids. The CDR3, as DNA: TGTGCCAGCAGCGTAGACAGGTATGAGCAGTTCTTC. Protein sequence: CASSVDRYEQFF.

In its sample, this clone was seen many times. The chain recombines TRBV29-1 with TRBJ2-3, with 11 bases that match TRBD2. The V segment lost 6 bases and the J segment 4 bases; nucleotides outside the gene matches: 3. The CDR3 runs to 13 residues. Per germline, CDR1 SQVTM and CDR2 ANQGSEA. CDR3 protein: CSVRLAGPDTQYF. The CDR3 region has the DNA TGCAGCGTGAGACTAGCGGGGCCAGATACGCAGTATTTT.

CDR3 protein: CASSLGGTSGYEQYF. The CDR3 nucleotides are TGTGCCAGCAGCTTGGGTGGGACTAGCGGTTACGAGCAGTACTTC. The rearrangement joins TRBV5-4 to TRBJ2-7; 11 nucleotides align to TRBD2. V was clipped by 0 bases and J by 4 bases; unmatched bases: 3. The CDR3 spans 15 residues. Germline V gives CDR1 SGHNT, CDR2 YYREEE (reference sequence).

The chain links TRBV2 to TRBJ2-2; maybe TRBD1 (6 bases). V lost 5 bases to trimming and J lost 3 bases, with 7 bases between them. The CDR3 is 13 residues long. Germline V lookup: CDR1 SNHLY, CDR2 FYNNEI. CDR3 sequence: CASSSGDTGELFF. The CDR3 DNA sequence: TGTGCCAGCAGTTCAGGGGACACCGGGGAGCTGTTTTTT.

This chain uses TRBV5-1 with TRBJ2-5; 8 nucleotides line up with TRBD1. This CDR3 has 16 residues. The V gene end was trimmed by 7 bases and the J gene end by 3 bases; junction bases not matched to a gene: 14. CDR1 and CDR2 (germline): SGHRS, YFSETQ. Here the CDR3 DNA reads TGCGCCAGCCGCCGATCGGGACAGGTTCAGAAAGAGACCCAGTACTTC. It codes for CASRRSGQVQKETQYF. The full variable domain, in which reference TRBV5-1 and TRBJ2-5 provide the parts outside the CDR3, is KAGVTQTPRYLIKTRGQQVTLSCSPISGHRSVSWYQQTPGQGLQFLFEYFSETQRNKGNFPGRFSGRQFSNSRSEMNVSTLELGDSALYLCASRRSGQVQKETQYFGPGTRLLVL.

This clone was recorded a few times. V and J are TRBV5-1 and TRBJ1-1; no reliable D call. Germline assignment: CDR1 SGHRS and CDR2 YFSETQ. The germline V and J ends were trimmed by 0 bases and 6 bases, with 15 bases remaining between them. The CDR3 totals 15 residues. Written as DNA, the CDR3 is TGCGCCAGCAGCTTGGATCCGGGAAAGTCGTCTGAAGCTTTCTTT. This encodes CASSLDPGKSSEAFF. Complete variable domain (other parts from reference TRBV5-1 and TRBJ1-1): KAGVTQTPRYLIKTRGQQVTLSCSPISGHRSVSWYQQTPGQGLQFLFEYFSETQRNKGNFPGRFSGRQFSNSRSEMNVSTLELGDSALYLCASSLDPGKSSEAFFGQGTRLTVV.

The chain employs TRBV7-8 and TRBJ2-5, with D possibly matching TRBD1 (8 bases). This CDR3 has 16 amino acids. Germline-derived CDR1 and CDR2 are SGHVS and FQNEAQ. Trimming stripped 5 bases from V and 4 bases from J, with 20 bases between. Here the CDR3 reads CASSPTGGASVETQYF. The CDR3 DNA follows: TGTGCCAGCAGCCCAACAGGGGGGGCGTCGGTAGAGACCCAGTACTTC.

This clone came up a few times. The V gene is TRBV29-1, the J gene TRBJ1-5; D unresolved. The CDR3 has 13 residues. Trimming took 7 bases from V and 4 from J, leaving 14 bases between them. Per the germline V gene, CDR1 is SQVTM and CDR2 is ANQGSEA. The CDR3 region has the DNA TGCAGCGCTGCGATTGGTCCTAATCAGCCCCAGCATTTT. It translates to CSAAIGPNQPQHF.

This clone was observed many times. V gene TRBV7-2 combines with J gene TRBJ1-1; perhaps TRBD1 as D (5 bases). CDR3 length: 14 amino acids. Germline CDR1 is SGHTA and CDR2 is FQGNSA. Trimming pared 8 bases from V and 0 bases from J, leaving 13 bases between. The CDR3 coding sequence is TGTGCCAGCTCCCCAGGAGGGGTGAACACTGAAGCTTTCTTT. Protein sequence: CASSPGGVNTEAFF.

The chain employs TRBV28 and TRBJ1-5; 7 bases are shared with TRBD1. After removal of 3 bases from V and 6 bases from J, the junction contained 5 bases not matched to a gene. The CDR3 has 14 amino acids. Germline V gene data show CDR1 as MDHEN and CDR2 as SYDVKM. The CDR3 protein is CASSFPNRGQPQHF. As DNA, the CDR3 is TGTGCCAGCAGTTTTCCTAACAGGGGTCAGCCCCAGCATTTT.

This rearrangement joins TRBV30 to TRBJ1-6, with TRBD1 as a possible D gene (5 bases). The CDR3 contains 13 residues. The germline V and J ends were trimmed by 1 base and 8 bases, with 9 bases remaining between them. Germline V gene sequence: CDR1 GTSNPN, CDR2 SVGIG (reference sequence). The CDR3 loop is CAWSGRGYSPLHF. The CDR3 DNA reads TGTGCCTGGAGTGGAAGGGGTTATTCACCCCTCCACTTT.

This clone has more than one count but fewer than ten. The V gene is TRBV28, the J gene TRBJ2-5, with D possibly being TRBD2 (6 bases). Trimming shortened V by 5 bases and J by 11 bases, and 12 bases separated the two germline ends. CDR1 is MDHEN, CDR2 SYDVKM, per germline. CDR3 length: 11 amino acids. The CDR3 reads CASSGVEGQYF. The CDR3 nucleotides read TGTGCCAGCAGTGGGGTGGAGGGGCAGTACTTC.

The rearrangement links TRBV19 to TRBJ2-6; D is uncertain. In germline, CDR1 is LNHDA, CDR2 SQIVND (reference sequence). Trimming stripped 5 bases from V and 4 bases from J, with 9 bases between. The CDR3 is 14 residues long. The CDR3 DNA reads as TGTGCCAGTAGTGTCCAGACAGGGGCCAACGTCCTGACTTTC. This encodes CASSVQTGANVLTF.

This chain uses TRBV5-4 with TRBJ2-7, with D unresolved. Trimming took 0 bases from V and 2 from J, leaving 6 bases between them. Per the germline V gene, CDR1 is SGHNT and CDR2 is YYREEE (reference sequence). This CDR3 comprises 13 residues. This CDR3 is CASSLEFTYEQYF. As DNA, the CDR3 is TGTGCCAGCAGCTTGGAATTCACCTACGAGCAGTACTTC.

This clone was seen a few times. The V call is TRBV4-3, the J call TRBJ2-1; unclear D gene. Germline CDR1 LGHNA, CDR2 YSLEER. The CDR3 is made up of 16 amino acids. Deletions cut 1 base from V and 2 bases from J, with 12 bases between. DNA of the CDR3: TGCGCCAGCAGCCAAGTCGACATCGTGGCCTACAATGAGCAGTTCTTC. Protein: CASSQVDIVAYNEQFF.

This clone was seen more than once but under ten times. The chain employs TRBV7-2 and TRBJ2-7; 9 nucleotides line up with TRBD2. The V gene's germline CDR1 is SGHTA and CDR2 FQGNSA. V shed 0 bases, J shed 2 bases, and the junction held 2 bases outside the gene matches. This CDR3 comprises 15 residues. The CDR3 here is CASSLAPSGAYEQYF. The CDR3 nucleotides read TGTGCCAGCAGCTTAGCCCCTAGCGGGGCCTACGAGCAGTACTTC. The full variable domain, rest sourced from reference TRBV7-2 and TRBJ2-7, is GAGVSQSPSNKVTEKGKDVELRCDPISGHTALYWYRQSLGQGLEFLIYFQGNSAPDKSGLPSDRFSAERTGGSVSTLTIQRTQQEDSAVYLCASSLAPSGAYEQYFGPGTRLTVT.

The V gene is TRBV29-1, the J gene TRBJ2-5; tentative D call: TRBD1 (6 bases). CDR3 length equals 12 residues. CDR1 SQVTM and CDR2 ANQGSEA come from the germline V gene. The ends were cut back, 4 bases at V and 5 bases at J, with 11 bases in the middle. The CDR3 spells CSVVRGGETQYF. CDR3 DNA sequence: TGCAGCGTTGTCAGGGGTGGGGAGACCCAGTACTTC.

The V call is TRBV2, the J call TRBJ2-7, with 8 bases fitting TRBD1. Trimming at V came to 7 bases and at J to 0 bases, leaving 8 bases not matched to a gene. The length of the CDR3 is 15 residues. The germline V gene encodes CDR1 SNHLY and CDR2 FYNNEI. The chain's CDR3 is CASNVATGGSYEQYF. CDR3 nucleotides: TGTGCCAGCAATGTAGCTACAGGGGGCTCCTACGAGCAGTACTTC. The whole variable domain, filled in from reference TRBV2 and TRBJ2-7, reads EPEVTQTPSHQVTQMGQEVILRCVPISNHLYFYWYRQILGQKVEFLVSFYNNEISEKSEIFDDQFSVERPDGSNFTLKIRSTKLEDSAMYFCASNVATGGSYEQYFGPGTRLTVT.

In its sample, this clone was seen a few times. This chain uses TRBV7-8 with TRBJ2-7; D possibly corresponds to TRBD1 (6 bases). This CDR3 has 16 amino acids. V lost 6 bases and J lost 5, with 23 bases in between. The germline gives CDR1 SGHVS, CDR2 FQNEAQ. CDR3 residues: CASSPLPQTGLHEQYF. The DNA for the CDR3 is TGTGCCAGCAGTCCCCTGCCCCAAACAGGGCTCCACGAGCAGTACTTC.

The gene calls are TRBV27 and TRBJ2-7; a possible D gene is TRBD2 (5 bases). Germline-derived CDR1 and CDR2 are MNHEY and SMNVEV (reference sequence). The V end was cut by 6 bases, the J end by 3 bases, with 18 bases between. The CDR3 loop spans 15 amino acids. CDR3 in amino acids: CASRADGVFNYEQYF. The DNA of the CDR3 is TGTGCCAGCAGAGCGGACGGGGTGTTTAACTACGAGCAGTACTTC.